This T cell receptor beta chain was captured by sequencing in a study of cytomegalovirus exposure and HLA in healthy donors. Although they were nominally healthy when sampled, donors likely had unrecorded immune exposures. Per the germline V gene, CDR1 is SGHDT and CDR2 is YYEEEE. The ends were cut back, 2 bases at V and 8 bases at J, with 11 bases in the middle. The CDR3 extends over 14 amino acids. PCR amplification relied on 60 Vbeta primers (plus 13 Jbeta primers). Method: immunoSEQ multiplex PCR; TCRdb's copy keeps in-frame clones and lacks some. Here the sample spans 100,000 or so clones, more than 60% being singletons.

The sequence came from a woman aged 18-35 years in good health and CMV-seropositive. Sequencing was performed on PBMCs. This sequence joins TRBV5-6 and TRBJ1-6; D perhaps matches TRBD1 (5 bases). Here the CDR3 DNA reads TGTGCCAGCAGCTTTGCAGGGAGGGATTCACCCCTCCACTTT. The encoded protein is CASSFAGRDSPLHF.